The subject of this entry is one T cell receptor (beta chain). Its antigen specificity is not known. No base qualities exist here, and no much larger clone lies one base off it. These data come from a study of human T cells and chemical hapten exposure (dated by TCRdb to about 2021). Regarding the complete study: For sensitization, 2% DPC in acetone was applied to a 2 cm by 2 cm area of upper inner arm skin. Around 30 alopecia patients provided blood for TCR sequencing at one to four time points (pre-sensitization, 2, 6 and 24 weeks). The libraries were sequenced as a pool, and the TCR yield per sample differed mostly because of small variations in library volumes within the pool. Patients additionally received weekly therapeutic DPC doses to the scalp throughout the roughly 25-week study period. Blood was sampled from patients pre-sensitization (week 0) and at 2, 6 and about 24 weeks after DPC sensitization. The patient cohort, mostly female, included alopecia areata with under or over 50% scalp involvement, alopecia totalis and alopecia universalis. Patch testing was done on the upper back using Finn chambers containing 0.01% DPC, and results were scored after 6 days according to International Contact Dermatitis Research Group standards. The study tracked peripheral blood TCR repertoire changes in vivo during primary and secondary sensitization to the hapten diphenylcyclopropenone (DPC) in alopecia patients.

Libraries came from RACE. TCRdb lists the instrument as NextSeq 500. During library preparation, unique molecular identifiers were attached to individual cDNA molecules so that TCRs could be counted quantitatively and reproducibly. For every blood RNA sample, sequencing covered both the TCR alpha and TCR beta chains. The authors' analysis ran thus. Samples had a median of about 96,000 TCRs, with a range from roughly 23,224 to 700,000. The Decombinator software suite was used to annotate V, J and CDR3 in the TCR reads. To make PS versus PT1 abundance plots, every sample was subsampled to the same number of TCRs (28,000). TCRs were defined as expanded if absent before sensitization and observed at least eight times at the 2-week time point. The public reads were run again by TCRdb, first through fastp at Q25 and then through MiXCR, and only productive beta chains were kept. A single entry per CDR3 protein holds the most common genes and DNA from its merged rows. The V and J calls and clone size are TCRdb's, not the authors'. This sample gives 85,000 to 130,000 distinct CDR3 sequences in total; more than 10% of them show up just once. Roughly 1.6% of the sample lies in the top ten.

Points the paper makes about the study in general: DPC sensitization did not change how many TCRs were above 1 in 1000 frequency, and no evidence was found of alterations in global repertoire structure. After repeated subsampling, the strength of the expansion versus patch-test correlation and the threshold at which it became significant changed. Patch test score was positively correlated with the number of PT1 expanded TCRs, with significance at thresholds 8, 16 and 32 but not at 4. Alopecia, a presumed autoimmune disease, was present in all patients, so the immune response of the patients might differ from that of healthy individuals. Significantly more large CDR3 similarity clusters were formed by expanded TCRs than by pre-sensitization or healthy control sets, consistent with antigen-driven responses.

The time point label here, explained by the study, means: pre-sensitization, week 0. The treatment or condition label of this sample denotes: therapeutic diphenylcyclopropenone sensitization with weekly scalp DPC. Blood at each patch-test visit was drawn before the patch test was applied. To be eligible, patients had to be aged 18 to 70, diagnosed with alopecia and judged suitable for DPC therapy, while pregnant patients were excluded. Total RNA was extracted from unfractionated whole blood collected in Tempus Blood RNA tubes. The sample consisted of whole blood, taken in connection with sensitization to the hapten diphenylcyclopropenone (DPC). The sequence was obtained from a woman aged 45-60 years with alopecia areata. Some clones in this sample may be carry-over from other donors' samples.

The DNA sequence is TGCGCCACCGACCGGACAGGGAAGTCGCTCACTGAAGCTTTCTTT. It is translated as CATDRTGKSLTEAFF. The receptor chain draws on TRBV10-2 and TRBJ1-1; a stretch of 8 junction bases matches TRBD1. V is trimmed back by 10 bases and J by 4 bases, and the junction contains 14 bases that no gene match accounts for. The CDR3 spans 15 residues, from the cysteine through the phenylalanine. The read is trimmed to its CDR3 DNA, 45 bases read in frame from base 1. Via the germline V gene, CDR1 is WSHSY and CDR2 SAAADI.